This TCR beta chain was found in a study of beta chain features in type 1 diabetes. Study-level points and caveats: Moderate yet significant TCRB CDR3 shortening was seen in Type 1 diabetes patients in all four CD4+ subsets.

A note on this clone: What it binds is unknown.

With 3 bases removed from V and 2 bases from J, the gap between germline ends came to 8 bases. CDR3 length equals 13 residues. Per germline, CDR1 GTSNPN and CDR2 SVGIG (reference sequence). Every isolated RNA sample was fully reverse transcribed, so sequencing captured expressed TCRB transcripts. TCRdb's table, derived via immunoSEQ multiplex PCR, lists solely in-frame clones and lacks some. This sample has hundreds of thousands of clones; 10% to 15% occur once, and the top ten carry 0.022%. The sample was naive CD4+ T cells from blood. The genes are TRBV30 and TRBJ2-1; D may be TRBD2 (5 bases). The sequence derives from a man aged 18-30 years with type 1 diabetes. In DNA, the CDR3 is TGTGCCTGGAGCCTGCGGGCCTACAATGAGCAGTTCTTC. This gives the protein CAWSLRAYNEQFF.